This record looks at one T cell receptor (beta chain) sequence and its context. This entry belongs to a study of blood T cell repertoires in COVID-19. On the study more broadly: Acute and convalescent COVID-19 samples came from the United States, Italy and Spain.

Profiled with immunoSEQ multiplex PCR; TCRdb holds only in-frame clones, not every one. This sample yields over 250,000 clones, of which approximately 86% are seen a single time; 13% belongs to the top ten. CDR3 length: 16 residues. The V gene end was trimmed by 4 bases and the J gene end by 3 bases; junction bases not matched to a gene: 11. CDR1 and CDR2 from the germline V gene are MDHEN and SYDVKM. Seattle-derived patients entered the study during active infection and were followed longitudinally. This TCR was recovered from a woman between 65 and 79 years old with COVID-19, enrolled during active disease. V usage is TRBV28 and J usage is TRBJ1-2; 7 bases line up with TRBD1. The sample taken for sequencing was peripheral blood. The CDR3 loop is CASSSGGFRLDYGYTF. The CDR3 DNA follows: TGTGCCAGCAGTTCAGGGGGATTCCGGCTAGACTATGGCTACACCTTC.